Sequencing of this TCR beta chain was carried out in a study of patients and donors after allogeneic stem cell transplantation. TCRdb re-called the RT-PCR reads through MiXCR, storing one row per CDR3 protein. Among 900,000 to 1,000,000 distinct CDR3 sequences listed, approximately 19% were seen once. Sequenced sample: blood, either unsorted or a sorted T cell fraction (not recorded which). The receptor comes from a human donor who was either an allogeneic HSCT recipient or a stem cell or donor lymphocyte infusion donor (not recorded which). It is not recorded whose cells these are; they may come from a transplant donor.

CDR3 DNA sequence: TGCAGTGCTAAACAGGGGAACACCGGGGAGCTGTTTTTT. Translating gives CSAKQGNTGELFF. The chain uses TRBV20-1 and TRBJ2-2, with D maybe TRBD1 (6 bases). Germline assignment: CDR1 DFQATT and CDR2 SNEGSKA (reference sequence). V gave up 4 bases and J gave up 1 base, with 7 bases separating them. The CDR3 spans 13 residues.